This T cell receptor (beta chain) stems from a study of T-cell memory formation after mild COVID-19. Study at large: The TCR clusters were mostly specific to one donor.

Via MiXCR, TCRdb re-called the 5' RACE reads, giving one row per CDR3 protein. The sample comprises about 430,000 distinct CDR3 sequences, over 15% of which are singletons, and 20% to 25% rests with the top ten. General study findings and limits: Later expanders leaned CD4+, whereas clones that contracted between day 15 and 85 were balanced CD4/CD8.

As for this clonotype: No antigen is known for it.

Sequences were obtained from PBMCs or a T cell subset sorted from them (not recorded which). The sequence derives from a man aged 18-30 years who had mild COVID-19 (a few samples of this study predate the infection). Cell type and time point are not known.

CDR3 residues: CASSLMRQGYNEQFF. The CDR3 DNA is TGTGCCAGCAGCTTAATGAGACAGGGGTACAATGAGCAGTTCTTC. The chain links TRBV11-2 to TRBJ2-1, with TRBD1 matching 8 bases. After removal of 2 bases from V and 4 bases from J, the junction contained 4 bases not matched to a gene. Per germline, CDR1 SGHAT and CDR2 FQNNGV. CDR3 length: 15 amino acids.